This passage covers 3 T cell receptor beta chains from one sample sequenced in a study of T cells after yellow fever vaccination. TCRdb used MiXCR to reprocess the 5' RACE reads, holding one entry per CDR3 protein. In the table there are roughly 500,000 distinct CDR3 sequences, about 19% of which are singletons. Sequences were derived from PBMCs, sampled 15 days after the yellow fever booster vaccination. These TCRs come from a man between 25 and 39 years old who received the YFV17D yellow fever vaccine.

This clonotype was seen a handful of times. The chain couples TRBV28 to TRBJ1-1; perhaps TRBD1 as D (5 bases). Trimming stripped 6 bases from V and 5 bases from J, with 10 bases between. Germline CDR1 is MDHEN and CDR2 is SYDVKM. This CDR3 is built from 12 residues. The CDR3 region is CASRRGGTEAFF. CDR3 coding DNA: TGTGCCAGCAGGAGGGGAGGAACTGAAGCTTTCTTT.

The CDR3 DNA is TGTGCCAGCAGCCCTACCGGGACTAGCGGGAGGAAATCAGATACGCAGTATTTT. This encodes CASSPTGTSGRKSDTQYF. The chain employs TRBV3-1 and TRBJ2-3, with 15 bases aligning to TRBD2. The CDR3 spans 18 residues. From germline, CDR1 is LGHDT and CDR2 YNNKEL (reference sequence). V lost 4 bases and J lost 4; bases outside the gene matches: 9.

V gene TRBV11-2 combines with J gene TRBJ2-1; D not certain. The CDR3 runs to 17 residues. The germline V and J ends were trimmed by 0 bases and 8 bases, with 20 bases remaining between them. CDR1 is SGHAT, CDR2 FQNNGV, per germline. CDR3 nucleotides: TGTGCCAGCAGCTTAGAAGGGCTCCCCCCTGCATGGGATGAGCAGTTCTTC. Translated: CASSLEGLPPAWDEQFF.